Following are 18 T cell receptor beta chains from one sample sequenced in a study of control samples from healthy donors and cancer patients. Assay used: immunoSEQ multiplex PCR; TCRdb lists only in-frame clones, some missing. The sample shows about 94,000 clones, around nine tenths of them seen only once. Sequenced sample: blood. The receptors derive from a woman under 30 in good health.

This rearrangement joins TRBV13 to TRBJ2-5; 8 nucleotides line up with TRBD1. Germline values: CDR1 PRHDT, CDR2 FYEKMQ (reference sequence). Losses at the gene ends were 5 bases for V and 5 bases for J; bases not matched to a gene: 10. The length of the CDR3 is 15 residues. The CDR3 reads CASSGQGALRETQYF. Here the CDR3 DNA reads TGTGCCAGCAGCGGCCAGGGGGCTTTGAGGGAGACCCAGTACTTC.

This chain uses TRBV5-1 with TRBJ2-7; the match to TRBD2 covers 8 bases. CDR3 length: 14 residues. V dropped 3 bases and J dropped 7; count of bases not matched to a gene: 9. Germline V gene lookup returns CDR1 SGHRS and CDR2 YFSETQ. The DNA of the CDR3 is TGCGCCAGCAGCTGCGGGGCGGGGGGAGAAGAGCAGTACTTC. It is translated as CASSCGAGGEEQYF.

V gene TRBV27 combines with J gene TRBJ2-7; D possibly corresponds to TRBD1 (6 bases). The V and J ends lost 1 base and 1 base respectively, with 8 bases between them. The length of the CDR3 is 14 residues. Germline V gene lookup returns CDR1 MNHEY and CDR2 SMNVEV (reference sequence). The DNA for the CDR3 is TGTGCCAGCAGTTTATACAGGGATTCCTACGAGCAGTACTTC. It is translated as CASSLYRDSYEQYF.

This CDR3 reads CASSLDMGGRGYGYTF. CDR3 nucleotides: TGTGCCAGCAGCTTAGATATGGGGGGCAGGGGCTATGGCTACACCTTC. V is TRBV11-2 and J is TRBJ1-2, with D perhaps matching TRBD1 (6 bases). Germline lookup yields CDR1 SGHAT and CDR2 FQNNGV. The CDR3 is made up of 16 amino acids. The V gene lost 0 bases and the J gene lost 4 bases, with 15 bases spanning the gap.

CDR3 DNA sequence: TGTGCCAGCAGCTCTCGGGACCCCCTTTCCTCTGGGGCCAACGTCCTGACTTTC. Amino acids: CASSSRDPLSSGANVLTF. The gene calls are TRBV3-1 (or the pseudogene TRBV3-2) and TRBJ2-6, with D perhaps matching TRBD1 or TRBD2 (5 bases each). Germline CDR1 LGHDT, CDR2 YNNKEL (reference sequence). The V and J ends lost 5 bases and 0 bases respectively, with 17 bases between them. The CDR3 has 18 amino acids.

Worth noting for this clone: This specimen includes other DNA sequences encoding the same CDR3. The chain combines TRBV5-8 with TRBJ1-2; 9 bases agree with TRBD1. V trimming: 0 bases; J trimming: 4 bases; junction bases outside the gene matches: 4. Germline V lookup: CDR1 SGHTS, CDR2 YDEGEE. The CDR3 runs to 15 residues. CDR3 in DNA: TGTGCCAGCAGCTTGGGGACAGGGGTTTTCTATGGCTACACCTTC. Translated, it gives CASSLGTGVFYGYTF.

The chain uses TRBV6-5 and TRBJ1-4; D is perhaps TRBD1 (6 bases). From germline, CDR1 is MNHEY and CDR2 SVGAGI. V lost 5 bases and J lost 3, with 13 bases in between. CDR3 length: 15 residues. CDR3 loop: CASSRWGQANEKLFF. The CDR3 DNA is TGTGCCAGCAGTCGTTGGGGGCAAGCTAATGAAAAACTGTTTTTT.

This clone has just one count. The chain has TRBV27 and TRBJ2-6, with D perhaps matching TRBD1 or TRBD2 (5 bases each). V lost 9 bases, J lost 1 base, and 16 bases lay in between. Germline CDR1 reads MNHEY; CDR2 reads SMNVEV (reference sequence). The CDR3 has 16 residues. The CDR3: CARARTTGSGANVLTF. DNA of the CDR3: TGTGCCAGGGCGAGGACAACGGGATCTGGGGCCAACGTCCTGACTTTC.

V gene TRBV30 combines with J gene TRBJ1-1, with TRBD1 matching over 8 bases. From germline, CDR1 is GTSNPN and CDR2 SVGIG (reference sequence). The CDR3 has 16 residues. After removal of 5 bases from V and 2 bases from J, the junction contained 13 bases not matched to a gene. Here the CDR3 reads CAWETRTGLFNTEAFF. DNA of the CDR3: TGTGCCTGGGAAACCCGGACAGGGCTTTTTAACACTGAAGCTTTCTTT. Looking up the rest from reference TRBV30 and TRBJ1-1 gives the full variable domain: SQTIHQWPATLVQPVGSPLSLECTVEGTSNPNLYWYRQAAGRGLQLLFYSVGIGQISSEVPQNLSASRPQDRQFILSSKKLLLSDSGFYLCAWETRTGLFNTEAFFGQGTRLTVV.

The chain is built from TRBV7-9 and TRBJ2-3, with 10 bases that match TRBD1. The CDR3 loop spans 13 amino acids. The junction had 8 bases not matched to a gene; V was cut back by 7 bases and J by 10 bases. Germline CDR1 is SEHNR and CDR2 is FQNEAQ (reference sequence). CDR3 nucleotide sequence: TGTGCCAGCATCCAGCAGGGGACAGGGGCGCAGTATTTT. Protein: CASIQQGTGAQYF.

The rearrangement joins TRBV27 to TRBJ2-1; 11 bases fit TRBD2. V dropped 6 bases and J dropped 6; count of bases not matched to a gene: 7. This CDR3 has 15 residues. Germline CDR1 reads MNHEY; CDR2 reads SMNVEV (reference sequence). The chain's CDR3 is CASRPLAGGPNEQFF. The CDR3 bases are TGTGCCAGCAGGCCTCTAGCGGGGGGCCCCAATGAGCAGTTCTTC.

CDR3: CASTRDRGYEQYF. CDR3 bases: TGTGCCAGCACCAGAGACAGGGGCTACGAGCAGTACTTC. The V call is TRBV5-4, the J call TRBJ2-7, with 8 bases identical to TRBD1. This CDR3 is 13 amino acids long. In germline, CDR1 is SGHNT, CDR2 YYREEE (reference sequence). The V and J ends lost 6 bases and 3 bases, in that order; junction bases with no gene match: 5.

The chain joins TRBV6-1 to TRBJ1-4, with unresolved D. This CDR3 comprises 16 residues. Germline CDR1 is MNHNS and CDR2 is SASEGT. Trimming shortened V by 2 bases and J by 6 bases, and 16 bases separated the two germline ends. For the CDR3, the DNA is TGTGCCAGCAGTGAATATGGGAACAGTAGAGATGAAAAACTGTTTTTT. It specifies CASSEYGNSRDEKLFF.

V gene TRBV27 combines with J gene TRBJ2-2; 7 bases are shared with TRBD1. Trimming at V came to 6 bases and at J to 2 bases, leaving 6 bases not matched to a gene. The length of the CDR3 is 15 residues. Germline lookup yields CDR1 MNHEY and CDR2 SMNVEV (reference sequence). For the CDR3, the DNA is TGTGCCAGCAGCTGGTACAGGGGAAACACCGGGGAGCTGTTTTTT. It codes for CASSWYRGNTGELFF.

This rearrangement joins TRBV2 to TRBJ1-6; a weak D match, TRBD1 (6 bases). V was pared by 7 bases and J by 7 bases, with 11 bases between. CDR1 is SNHLY and CDR2 is FYNNEI in the germline V gene. This CDR3 spans 13 amino acids. The CDR3 sequence is CASIQGRNSPLHF. The CDR3 DNA reads TGTGCCAGCATACAGGGCCGCAATTCACCCCTCCACTTT.

J is TRBJ1-1 and V is TRBV29-1; tentative D call: TRBD1 (6 bases). This CDR3 is 14 amino acids long. Trimming stripped 7 bases from V and 3 bases from J, with 18 bases between. From germline, CDR1 is SQVTM and CDR2 ANQGSEA. CDR3: CSGSGQIMDTEAFF. The CDR3 DNA is TGCAGCGGTTCAGGACAGATCATGGACACTGAAGCTTTCTTT.

The chain has TRBV5-1 and TRBJ2-1; D is unresolved. The V end was cut by 0 bases, the J end by 1 base, with 8 bases between. CDR3 length equals 15 residues. CDR1 and CDR2 (germline): SGHRS, YFSETQ. The CDR3 DNA is TGCGCCAGCAGCTTGGTACTGGTTTCCTACAATGAGCAGTTCTTC. As protein: CASSLVLVSYNEQFF.

In this sample, this clone turned up once. The chain has TRBV21-1 and TRBJ2-7; the table's D call, TRBD1, was not checked against the DNA. TRBV21-1 is a listed pseudogene. The CDR3 consists of 11 residues. The CDR3 loop reads CASSNGQGKYF. CDR3 nucleotide sequence: TGTGCCAGCAGCAACGGACAGGGGAAGTACTTC.